Listed below are T cell receptor beta chains from one sample, sequenced in a study of neoadjuvant anti-PD-1 for oral cavity cancer. TCRdb keeps only in-frame clones here, not all; method: immunoSEQ multiplex PCR. The repertoire holds approximately 15,000 clones, more than 70% seen once, with 2.6% in the top ten. This material consisted of PBMCs, taken before nivolumab (anti-PD-1) treatment. The receptors were sampled from a person aged 40 to 85 with oral cavity squamous cell carcinoma. The CDR3 runs from the conserved cysteine through the conserved F or W. The D gene is left open where the match is weak. Where a row states a size, it is once, few, many or the class of an expanded clone; other rows omit it.

size	D	V	J	DNA	CDR3
NA	NA	TRBV5-6	TRBJ2-2	TGTGCCAGCAGCTTGAAGAAAGCGTCTGCCGGGGAGCTGTTTTTT	CASSLKKASAGELFF
NA	TRBD1	TRBV11-1	TRBJ1-2	TGTGCCAGCAGCTTAGGGGACAGAAACTATGGCTACACCTTC	CASSLGDRNYGYTF
NA	NA	TRBV11-2	TRBJ1-1	TGTGCCAGCAGCTTAGTACGGGGGAACACTGAAGCTTTCTTT	CASSLVRGNTEAFF
NA	TRBD2	TRBV7-8	TRBJ2-2	TGTGCCACCAGACCCGGGACTAGCGGTTACCAAACGAACACCGGGGAGCTGTTTTTT	CATRPGTSGYQTNTGELFF
NA	NA	TRBV4-1	TRBJ1-2	TGCGCCAGCAGCCGAGGACGGAGCTCCCTTGGCTACACCTTC	CASSRGRSSLGYTF
NA	NA	TRBV30	TRBJ1-2	TGTGCCTGGAGTTATGGCAGGGATTACGGCTACACCTTC	CAWSYGRDYGYTF
NA	NA	TRBV29-1	TRBJ2-3	TGCAGCGCCGGGTGGCGATACACAGATACGCAGTATTTT	CSAGWRYTDTQYF
NA	NA	TRBV7-6	TRBJ1-1	TGTGCCAGCAGCTTAGGGGGTTCTGAAGCTTTCTTT	CASSLGGSEAFF
NA	NA	TRBV6-6	TRBJ2-7	TGTGCCAGCAGTTATGCCTACGAGCAGTACTTC	CASSYAYEQYF
NA	NA	TRBV7-2	TRBJ2-3	TGTGCCAGCAGCTTAATCGACAGGGAGGGAGATACGCAGTATTTT	CASSLIDREGDTQYF
NA	NA	TRBV18	TRBJ2-7	TGTGCCAGCTCCCCCCCGGTGGCGAATAGGCCCTACGAGCAGTACTTC	CASSPPVANRPYEQYF
NA	NA	TRBV28	TRBJ1-5	TGTGCCAGCATCCGCACCGGGACCGAGGGGAATCAGCCCCAGCATTTT	CASIRTGTEGNQPQHF
NA	NA	TRBV7-9	TRBJ1-3	TGTGCCAGCAGCTTAGGGCAGGGGAACACCATATATTTT	CASSLGQGNTIYF
NA	NA	TRBV23-1	TRBJ2-7	TGCGCCAGCAGTCTCGAGGGGACCTTTTCCTACGAGCAGTACTTC	CASSLEGTFSYEQYF
NA	TRBD1	TRBV9	TRBJ1-1	TGTGCCAGCAGCGTGACAGGGGAACGTTTCGCTGAAGCTTTCTTT	CASSVTGERFAEAFF
NA	NA	TRBV10-3	TRBJ2-1	TGTGCCATCAGCGCGGGTCGGCGGGTCGGTGAGCAGTTCTTC	CAISAGRRVGEQFF
NA	NA	TRBV21-1	TRBJ2-7	TGTGCCTCGCAATATCCCGGCGGGAGGTCGACCCCCAGCTCCTACGAGCAGTACTTC	CASQYPGGRSTPSSYEQYF
NA	TRBD2	TRBV4-1	TRBJ2-3	TGCGCCAGCAGCCGCTCCCCCAGCCTAGCGGGGAATACGCAGTATTTT	CASSRSPSLAGNTQYF
NA	NA	TRBV28	TRBJ1-5	TGTGCCAGCAGAGTTCCTGATGGGGGGAATAGCAATCAGCCCCAGCATTTT	CASRVPDGGNSNQPQHF
NA	NA	TRBV6-1	TRBJ2-5	TGTGCCAGCAGTGAAGTTCGGGGGTCAGGGACCCAGTACTTC	CASSEVRGSGTQYF
NA	NA	TRBV10-1	TRBJ2-1	TGCGCCAGCAGTGATGCGGGGGCTTACAATGAGCAGTTCTTC	CASSDAGAYNEQFF
NA	NA	TRBV9	TRBJ2-1	TGTGCCAGCAGGGGTATTGGCGCGGAGTACAATGAGCAGTTCTTC	CASRGIGAEYNEQFF
NA	TRBD1	TRBV7-2	TRBJ1-1	TGTGCCAGCAGCTCCCTGTGGGACAGGAAAAAGAACACTGAAGCTTTCTTT	CASSSLWDRKKNTEAFF
NA	NA	TRBV5-6	TRBJ2-2	TGTGCCAGCAGTTTTTTAGGCACTATGGCGAACACCGGGGAGCTGTTTTTT	CASSFLGTMANTGELFF
NA	NA	TRBV7-8	TRBJ2-5	TGTGCCAGCAGCTTGTCAGATCAAGAGACCCAGTACTTC	CASSLSDQETQYF
NA	TRBD1	TRBV10-1	TRBJ1-4	TGCGCCAGCAGTGAGGGAGGCCAGGGGGTTGAAAAACTGTTTTTT	CASSEGGQGVEKLFF
NA	NA	TRBV5-6	TRBJ2-3	TGTGCCAGCAGCCCTACAGTGGGGATAAGCACAGATACGCAGTATTTT	CASSPTVGISTDTQYF
few	NA	TRBV4-1	TRBJ2-1	TGCGCCAGCAGCCCGAGATTAAGCTCCTACAATGAGCAGTTCTTC	CASSPRLSSYNEQFF
few	TRBD1	TRBV30	TRBJ1-4	TGTGCCTGGAGTGGGGACAGGGGTCAAAAACTGTTTTTT	CAWSGDRGQKLFF
NA	NA	TRBV27	TRBJ2-5	TGTGCCAGCAGTTTACGTGGGGAGACCCAGTACTTC	CASSLRGETQYF
once	TRBD1	TRBV4-2	TRBJ2-7	TGTGCCAGCAGCGTCCGGGACAGGGGGGGCGAGCAGTACTTC	CASSVRDRGGEQYF
NA	NA	TRBV14	TRBJ1-1	TGTGCCAGCAGCCCCGGGGGTAAAAGTCTTATTCCGGGCACTGAAGCTTTCTTT	CASSPGGKSLIPGTEAFF
NA	NA	TRBV10-1	TRBJ1-1	TGCGCCAGCAGTAAGGAGGTGGACACTGAAGCTTTCTTT	CASSKEVDTEAFF
NA	NA	TRBV27	TRBJ2-2	TGTGCCAGCAGTTTCACTAGAACCGGGGAGCTGTTTTTT	CASSFTRTGELFF
NA	NA	TRBV9	TRBJ1-5	TGTGCCAGCAGCGTAGCGGCAAGCAGCAATCAGCCCCAGCATTTT	CASSVAASSNQPQHF
NA	NA	TRBV7-8	TRBJ1-5	TGTGCCAGCAGCTTAAGAGGGTCGGGCAATCAGCCCCAGCATTTT	CASSLRGSGNQPQHF
NA	NA	TRBV9	TRBJ2-7	TGTGCCAGCAGCCCCCGGGCCTACGAGCAGTACTTC	CASSPRAYEQYF
NA	NA	TRBV11-2	TRBJ1-1	TGTGCCAGCAGCTACCCTCTTGAAGCTTTCTTT	CASSYPLEAFF
NA	NA	TRBV6-6	TRBJ1-1	TGTGCCAGCACCCTAGGTCGGGGGGTAACTGAAGCTTTCTTT	CASTLGRGVTEAFF
NA	NA	TRBV12-5	TRBJ1-1	TGTGCTAGTGGTTTGGTACCCCCCGAAGCTTTCTTT	CASGLVPPEAFF
NA	NA	TRBV30	TRBJ2-1	TGTGCCTGGAGTGTTTCGGGATATGAGCAGTTCTTC	CAWSVSGYEQFF
NA	TRBD2	TRBV6-5	TRBJ2-3	TGTGCCAGCAGGATTTCTAGCGGGAGGGCATATACGCAGTATTTT	CASRISSGRAYTQYF
NA	TRBD1	TRBV2	TRBJ1-1	TGTGCCAGCAGTGAAGTGCAGGGGGCCGGGAACACTGAAGCTTTCTTT	CASSEVQGAGNTEAFF
NA	TRBD1	TRBV11-3	TRBJ2-7	TGTGCCAGCAGCCCAGGGACAGGGCGCTCCTACGAGCAGTACTTC	CASSPGTGRSYEQYF
NA	NA	TRBV6-1	TRBJ2-7	TGTGCCAGCAGGAGCCGGGACCCATACGAGCAGTACTTC	CASRSRDPYEQYF
NA	NA	TRBV5-1	TRBJ2-7	TGCGCCAGCAGCTTATCTCTCGCCAACTACGAGCAGTACTTC	CASSLSLANYEQYF
few	TRBD2	TRBV28	TRBJ2-5	TGTGCCAGCAGTTTTCCTAGCGGGAGTAAGACCCAGTACTTC	CASSFPSGSKTQYF
NA	NA	TRBV6-6	TRBJ1-1	TGTGCCAGCATCCAACAGGAAATCGCTGAAGCTTTCTTT	CASIQQEIAEAFF
NA	TRBD1	TRBV10-3	TRBJ1-2	TGTGCCATCAAGGACAGGGGAATGGGAGGCTACACCTTC	CAIKDRGMGGYTF
NA	NA	TRBV28	TRBJ1-1	TGTGCCAGCAGTTTGGACCGACTTGAAGCTTTCTTT	CASSLDRLEAFF
few	TRBD1	TRBV4-1	TRBJ1-2	TGCGCCAGCAGCCAAGCGGGACAGTTTCTCCTTTATGGCTACACCTTC	CASSQAGQFLLYGYTF
NA	TRBD2	TRBV5-1	TRBJ2-3	TGCGCCAGCAGCTTGGTGGGACTAGCGGGATCAGGGGGCACAGATACGCAGTATTTT	CASSLVGLAGSGGTDTQYF
NA	TRBD2	TRBV7-3	TRBJ2-1	TGTGCCAGCAGCCCCCTGACTAGCGGGAGAAATGAGCAGTTCTTC	CASSPLTSGRNEQFF